Each of the 28 T cell receptor beta chains below was sequenced from the same sample in a study of blood T cell repertoires in COVID-19. Sequencing was performed with immunoSEQ multiplex PCR; in TCRdb, only in-frame clones are kept and a portion is missing. The table includes some 150,000 clones, roughly four fifths detected once. Sequenced material: peripheral blood. The receptor source for this set is a human donor in a cohort sampled during active COVID-19.

The J gene is TRBJ2-5, the V gene TRBV27, with 8 nucleotides matching TRBD1. This CDR3 is built from 15 residues. Per germline, CDR1 MNHEY and CDR2 SMNVEV (reference sequence). Losses at the gene ends were 6 bases for V and 5 bases for J; bases not matched to a gene: 11. The CDR3 protein is CASSQSRGLGETQYF. DNA for the CDR3: TGTGCCAGCAGCCAATCCAGGGGGCTGGGGGAGACCCAGTACTTC.

The table lists this clone with a count of one. The chain carries TRBV12-5 and TRBJ2-5, with 9 nucleotides matching TRBD2. V shed 2 bases and J 0 bases; nucleotides not matched to a gene: 7. There are 17 residues in the CDR3. CDR1 and CDR2 (germline): LGHNT, FRNRAP. The CDR3 nucleotides read TGTGCTAGTGGTTTGTTCCCGACTAGCGGATACCAAGAGACCCAGTACTTC. Amino acid sequence: CASGLFPTSGYQETQYF.

The chain carries TRBV28 and TRBJ2-7; 7 positions match TRBD1. In germline, CDR1 is MDHEN, CDR2 SYDVKM. The CDR3 is made up of 14 amino acids. V lost 5 bases to trimming and J lost 3 bases; unmatched junction nucleotides: 7. CDR3 bases: TGTGCCAGCAGTCCCGGACAGGATTTCTACGAGCAGTACTTC. Translated, it gives CASSPGQDFYEQYF.

This clone was seen only a few times. The gene calls are TRBV5-1 and TRBJ1-6, with D perhaps TRBD1 (6 bases). CDR1 and CDR2 from the germline V gene are SGHRS and YFSETQ. V was clipped by 0 bases and J by 0 bases, with 7 bases between them. There are 16 residues in the CDR3. The CDR3 DNA reads TGCGCCAGCAGCTTGGTGGGGGCCTCCTATAATTCACCCCTCCACTTT. It encodes CASSLVGASYNSPLHF.

V and J are TRBV7-3 and TRBJ2-1, with 9 bases aligning to TRBD2. Germline V gene sequence: CDR1 SGHTA, CDR2 FQGTGA. Losses at the gene ends were 1 base for V and 6 bases for J; bases not matched to a gene: 1. This CDR3 is built from 14 residues. This CDR3 is CASSLIAGVNEQFF. For the CDR3, the DNA is TGTGCCAGCAGCTTAATAGCGGGAGTCAATGAGCAGTTCTTC.

The chain combines TRBV18 with TRBJ2-2; D is unclear. Per the germline V gene, CDR1 is KGHSH and CDR2 is LQKENI. This CDR3 comprises 15 residues. Trimming removed 8 bases from V and 0 bases from J, with 13 bases in between. CDR3 DNA sequence: TGTGCCAGCCCCAGAGGAAGCACGAACACCGGGGAGCTGTTTTTT. Translation: CASPRGSTNTGELFF.

The chain couples TRBV7-9 to TRBJ2-5, with D possibly matching TRBD1 (5 bases). CDR1 and CDR2 from the germline V gene are SEHNR and FQNEAQ (reference sequence). The CDR3 contains 14 residues. The ends were cut back, 0 bases at V and 4 bases at J, with 9 bases in the middle. In nucleotides, the CDR3 is TGTGCCAGCAGCTTAGCCCAGGGCGGAGAGACCCAGTACTTC. This gives the protein CASSLAQGGETQYF.

V and J are TRBV5-4 and TRBJ2-1, with D perhaps TRBD1 (6 bases). The CDR3 spans 16 residues. Germline CDR1 reads SGHNT; CDR2 reads YYREEE (reference sequence). Between the trimmed V and J ends, which lost 4 bases and 4 bases, there was a span of 18 bases. The CDR3 DNA reads as TGTGCCAGCAGCAAGGACAGCCCTCATGGATACAATGAGCAGTTCTTC. This sequence encodes CASSKDSPHGYNEQFF.

The CDR3 bases are TGTGCCAGCAGTTTAGAAGGGGGCGTAGTCTTGTCTAATTCACCCCTCCACTTT. Translating gives CASSLEGGVVLSNSPLHF. V gene TRBV27 combines with J gene TRBJ1-6; 7 bases align to TRBD1. J lost 6 bases, V lost 2 bases, and 13 bases had no gene match. The CDR3 runs to 18 residues. The V gene's germline CDR1 is MNHEY and CDR2 SMNVEV (reference sequence).

The V and J genes are TRBV15 and TRBJ2-2, with 9 bases that match TRBD2. The junction had 15 bases not matched to a gene; V was cut back by 8 bases and J by 5 bases. From germline, CDR1 is LNHNV and CDR2 YYDKDF (reference sequence). The CDR3 length is 17 residues. The CDR3 here is CATHFGGGRGETGELFF. The CDR3 DNA is TGTGCCACCCACTTCGGTGGCGGGAGGGGAGAAACCGGGGAGCTGTTTTTT.

The chain couples TRBV12-3 or TRBV12-4 to TRBJ1-2; 7 bases agree with TRBD1. V gave up 6 bases and J gave up 8 bases; unmatched junction bases: 6. The CDR3 has 12 amino acids. The CDR3 region is CASSRDSKGYTF. Here the CDR3 DNA reads TGTGCCAGCAGCCGGGACAGTAAAGGCTACACCTTC.

The chain uses TRBV7-9 and TRBJ2-1; 11 bases are a match to TRBD1. The CDR3 loop spans 15 amino acids. From germline, CDR1 is SEHNR and CDR2 FQNEAQ (reference sequence). V lost 5 bases, J lost 7 bases, and 7 bases stayed unmatched. The CDR3 DNA is TGTGCCAGCAGCCCGGACAGGGGGCAACGGAATGAGCAGTTCTTC. This encodes CASSPDRGQRNEQFF. Complete variable domain (other parts from reference TRBV7-9 and TRBJ2-1): DTGVSQNPRHKITKRGQNVTFRCDPISEHNRLYWYRQTLGQGPEFLTYFQNEAQLEKSRLLSDRFSAERPKGSFSTLEIQRTEQGDSAMYLCASSPDRGQRNEQFFGPGTRLTVL.

The V gene is TRBV6-5, the J gene TRBJ1-1; D perhaps matches TRBD1 (6 bases). CDR1 MNHEY and CDR2 SVGAGI come from the germline V gene. The CDR3 runs to 16 residues. Trimming pared 0 bases from V and 4 bases from J, leaving 15 bases between. This chain's CDR3 is CASSYSAGVTFTEAFF. The CDR3 DNA follows: TGTGCCAGCAGTTACTCAGCAGGGGTAACCTTCACTGAAGCTTTCTTT.

This sequence joins TRBV3-1 (or the pseudogene TRBV3-2) and TRBJ2-2, with D uncertain. Germline CDR1 is LGHDT and CDR2 is YNNKEL (reference sequence). V was cut by 1 base and J by 3 bases, with 12 bases left in between. There are 16 residues in the CDR3. The CDR3: CASSQVLGLYTGELFF. CDR3 bases: TGTGCCAGCAGCCAAGTTCTAGGCCTTTACACCGGGGAGCTGTTTTTT.

This chain joins TRBV6-5 and TRBJ2-7, with 11 bases that match TRBD2. V was clipped by 6 bases and J by 7 bases; unmatched bases: 8. The CDR3 is 14 amino acids. Germline lookup yields CDR1 MNHEY and CDR2 SVGAGI. The CDR3 DNA follows: TGTGCCAGCAGGATGACTAGCGGGGTCTGGGAGCAGTACTTC. Translated, it gives CASRMTSGVWEQYF.

This chain uses TRBV6-5 with TRBJ1-1; D might be TRBD1 (6 bases). V was pared by 2 bases and J by 6 bases, with 16 bases between. The CDR3 has 15 amino acids. The germline V gene encodes CDR1 MNHEY and CDR2 SVGAGI. CDR3 residues: CASSYVKGVNAEAFF. The DNA for the CDR3 is TGTGCCAGCAGTTACGTGAAGGGGGTTAACGCTGAAGCTTTCTTT.

V gene TRBV18 combines with J gene TRBJ2-2; 10 bases are a match to TRBD2. V lost 5 bases, J lost 7 bases, and 7 bases stayed unmatched. The CDR3 loop spans 15 amino acids. The V gene's germline CDR1 is KGHSH and CDR2 LQKENI. This CDR3 reads CASSKASGSYGELFF. CDR3 bases: TGTGCCAGCTCAAAGGCTAGCGGGAGTTACGGGGAGCTGTTTTTT.

V is TRBV18 and J is TRBJ2-5; 7 nucleotides align to TRBD2. This CDR3 spans 16 amino acids. The J segment lost 5 bases and the V segment lost 1 base, leaving 10 bases of the junction unmatched. Germline V gene sequence: CDR1 KGHSH, CDR2 LQKENI. The CDR3 DNA reads TGTGCCAGCTCACCACAGCAGGGAGGGAGTCGGGAGACCCAGTACTTC. It yields the protein CASSPQQGGSRETQYF.

Written as DNA, the CDR3 is TGTGCCAGCAGCTTAGGGCAGGTCGGCTCCTACGAGCAGTACTTC. It translates to CASSLGQVGSYEQYF. The gene calls are TRBV7-8 and TRBJ2-7; no clear D gene. With 1 base removed from V and 0 bases from J, the gap between germline ends came to 10 bases. This CDR3 spans 15 amino acids. CDR1 and CDR2 from the germline V gene are SGHVS and FQNEAQ.

This chain links TRBV5-1 with TRBJ2-1, with 9 bases matching TRBD2. This CDR3 has 16 residues. Looked up from germline, CDR1 is SGHRS and CDR2 is YFSETQ. After removal of 4 bases from V and 7 bases from J, the junction contained 12 bases not matched to a gene. CDR3 sequence: CASSPPASGNWNEQFF. The CDR3 DNA sequence: TGCGCCAGCAGCCCACCGGCTAGCGGGAATTGGAATGAGCAGTTCTTC.

The gene calls are TRBV6-1 and TRBJ1-3, with 7 bases matching TRBD1. The J segment lost 0 bases and the V segment lost 3 bases, leaving 5 bases of the junction unmatched. CDR1 is MNHNS, CDR2 SASEGT, per germline. The CDR3 has 16 residues. The CDR3 reads CASSDGTAGSGNTIYF. The CDR3 nucleotides read TGTGCCAGCAGTGACGGGACAGCGGGCTCTGGAAACACCATATATTTT.

The chain is built from TRBV2 and TRBJ2-1, with TRBD1 as a possible D gene (6 bases). The CDR3 contains 14 residues. Trimming left V 8 bases short and J 6 bases short, with 17 bases between. CDR1 is SNHLY, CDR2 FYNNEI, per germline. The DNA for the CDR3 is TGTGCCAGCGATCAGGGGCTGGTAGTCAATGAGCAGTTCTTC. It codes for CASDQGLVVNEQFF.

The V and J genes are TRBV7-8 and TRBJ2-4; 8 bases fit TRBD2. The ends lost 2 bases at V and 8 bases at J; junction bases unmatched: 20. Germline loops: CDR1 SGHVS, CDR2 FQNEAQ. The CDR3 extends over 19 amino acids. This CDR3 reads CASSLNFGGGLAPRDIQYF. The CDR3 nucleotides read TGTGCCAGCAGCTTAAATTTCGGGGGGGGGCTAGCGCCGAGGGACATTCAGTACTTC.

At least ten counts were recorded for this clone. This chain connects TRBV19 to TRBJ2-2, with a weak D call TRBD1 (5 bases). The CDR3 sequence is 13 residues long. The ends were cut back, 6 bases at V and 3 bases at J, with 8 bases in the middle. The germline gives CDR1 LNHDA, CDR2 SQIVND (reference sequence). The chain's CDR3 is CASRQGYTGELFF. The CDR3 DNA is TGTGCCAGTAGGCAGGGTTACACCGGGGAGCTGTTTTTT.

V gene TRBV12-3 or TRBV12-4 combines with J gene TRBJ1-1; D might be TRBD1 (5 bases). There are 12 residues in the CDR3. The V end was cut by 4 bases, the J end by 7 bases, with 10 bases between. Written as DNA, the CDR3 is TGTGCCAGCAGTTACACAGGTTATGAAGCTTTCTTT. Protein product: CASSYTGYEAFF.

The chain combines TRBV7-9 with TRBJ2-5, with a possible D match to TRBD2 (6 bases). The V end was cut by 5 bases, the J end by 5 bases, with 15 bases between. This CDR3 comprises 14 residues. Germline V gene sequence: CDR1 SEHNR, CDR2 FQNEAQ (reference sequence). DNA for the CDR3: TGTGCCAGCAGCCCCCGCAGGGCGGGGGAGACCCAGTACTTC. Translating gives CASSPRRAGETQYF.

The chain is built from TRBV30 and TRBJ2-2; D gene uncertain. The CDR3 totals 13 residues. The germline CDR1 and CDR2 sequences are GTSNPN and SVGIG (reference sequence). V was pared by 0 bases and J by 3 bases, with 5 bases between. The CDR3 protein is CAWSVLDTGELFF. The CDR3 region has the DNA TGTGCCTGGAGTGTTTTAGACACCGGGGAGCTGTTTTTT.

CDR3 sequence: CASSHDRNTEAFF. The CDR3 DNA follows: TGTGCCAGCAGTCACGACAGAAACACTGAAGCTTTCTTT. The genes are TRBV6-5 and TRBJ1-1; possible D gene TRBD1, 5 bases. Trimming pared 5 bases from V and 2 bases from J, leaving 9 bases between. Germline V CDR1 and CDR2: MNHEY, SVGAGI. This CDR3 spans 13 amino acids.